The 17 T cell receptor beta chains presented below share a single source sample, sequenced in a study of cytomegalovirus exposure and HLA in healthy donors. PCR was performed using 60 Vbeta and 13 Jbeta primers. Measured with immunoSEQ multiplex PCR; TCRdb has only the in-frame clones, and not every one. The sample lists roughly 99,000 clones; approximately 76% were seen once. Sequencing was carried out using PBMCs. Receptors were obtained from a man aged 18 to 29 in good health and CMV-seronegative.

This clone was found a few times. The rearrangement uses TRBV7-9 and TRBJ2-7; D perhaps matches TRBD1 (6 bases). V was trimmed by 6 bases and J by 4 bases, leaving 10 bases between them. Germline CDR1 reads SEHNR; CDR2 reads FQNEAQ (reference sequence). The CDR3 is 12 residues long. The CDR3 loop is CASRPQGYEQYF. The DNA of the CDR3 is TGTGCCAGCAGACCCCAGGGGTACGAGCAGTACTTC.

CDR3 DNA sequence: TGTGCCAGCAGCGTAGCTGGAACAGCACTGGATTCACCCCTCCACTTT. This translates into CASSVAGTALDSPLHF. The chain employs TRBV9 and TRBJ1-6; D remains unclear. Trimming took 0 bases from V and 8 from J, leaving 15 bases between them. CDR3 length: 16 residues. The germline CDR1 and CDR2 sequences are SGDLS and YYNGEE.

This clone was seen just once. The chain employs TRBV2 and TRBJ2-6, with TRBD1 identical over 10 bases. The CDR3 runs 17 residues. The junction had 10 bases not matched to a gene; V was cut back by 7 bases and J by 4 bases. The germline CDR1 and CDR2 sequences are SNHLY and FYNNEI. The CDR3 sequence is CASTRDRGTRGANVLTF. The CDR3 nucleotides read TGTGCCAGCACCCGGGACAGGGGAACAAGAGGGGCCAACGTCCTGACTTTC.

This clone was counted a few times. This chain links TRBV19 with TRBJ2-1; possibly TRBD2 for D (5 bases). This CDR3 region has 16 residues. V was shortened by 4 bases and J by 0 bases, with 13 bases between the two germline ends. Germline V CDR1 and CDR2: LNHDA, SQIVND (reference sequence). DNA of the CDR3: TGTGCCAGTAGTACTGGACGGGAAAGCTCCTACAATGAGCAGTTCTTC. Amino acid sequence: CASSTGRESSYNEQFF.

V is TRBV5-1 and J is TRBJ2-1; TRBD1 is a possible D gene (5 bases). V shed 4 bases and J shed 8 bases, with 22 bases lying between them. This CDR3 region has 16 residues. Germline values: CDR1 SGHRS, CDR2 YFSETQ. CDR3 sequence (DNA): TGCGCCAGCAGCCGCTGGACACCCGGTGATGTGGATGAGCAGTTCTTC. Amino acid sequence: CASSRWTPGDVDEQFF.

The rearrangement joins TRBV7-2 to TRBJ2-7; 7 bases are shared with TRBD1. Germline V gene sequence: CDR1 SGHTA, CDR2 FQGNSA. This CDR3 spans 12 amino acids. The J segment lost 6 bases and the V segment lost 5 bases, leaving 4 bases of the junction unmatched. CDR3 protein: CASSQDRTEQYF. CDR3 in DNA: TGTGCCAGCAGCCAGGACAGGACCGAGCAGTACTTC.

The CDR3 DNA reads as TGTGCCAGCAGCTACGCCCGGTGGGCAGGGGGAGGCGAGCAGTACTTC. Its protein product is CASSYARWAGGGEQYF. The rearrangement joins TRBV11-2 to TRBJ2-7; a weak D match, TRBD1 (7 bases). V was shortened by 4 bases and J by 6 bases, with 22 bases between the two germline ends. CDR1 is SGHAT and CDR2 is FQNNGV in the germline V gene. This CDR3 is built from 16 residues.

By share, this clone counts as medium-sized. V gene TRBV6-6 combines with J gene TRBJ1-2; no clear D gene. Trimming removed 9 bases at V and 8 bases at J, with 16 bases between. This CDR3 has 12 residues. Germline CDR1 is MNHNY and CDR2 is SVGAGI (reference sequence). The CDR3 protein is CASSPRAGGYTF. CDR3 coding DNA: TGTGCCAGTTCTCCGAGGGCTGGCGGCTACACCTTC.

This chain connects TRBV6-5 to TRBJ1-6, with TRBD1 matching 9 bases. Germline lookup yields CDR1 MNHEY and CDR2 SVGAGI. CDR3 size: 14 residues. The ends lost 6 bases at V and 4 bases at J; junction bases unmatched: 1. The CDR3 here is CASSGQGYNSPLHF. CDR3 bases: TGTGCCAGCAGCGGACAGGGGTATAATTCACCCCTCCACTTT.

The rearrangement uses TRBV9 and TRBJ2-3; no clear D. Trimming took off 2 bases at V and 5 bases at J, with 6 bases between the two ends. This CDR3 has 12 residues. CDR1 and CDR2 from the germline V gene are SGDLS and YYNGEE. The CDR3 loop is CASSVDRDTQYF. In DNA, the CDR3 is TGTGCCAGCAGCGTCGATAGAGATACGCAGTATTTT.

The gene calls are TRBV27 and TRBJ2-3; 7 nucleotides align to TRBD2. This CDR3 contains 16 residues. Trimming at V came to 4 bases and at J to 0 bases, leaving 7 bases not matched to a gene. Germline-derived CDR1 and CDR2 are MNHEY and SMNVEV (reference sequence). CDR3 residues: CASSSKRGYSTDTQYF. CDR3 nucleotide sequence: TGTGCCAGCAGTTCAAAGCGGGGTTATAGCACAGATACGCAGTATTTT.

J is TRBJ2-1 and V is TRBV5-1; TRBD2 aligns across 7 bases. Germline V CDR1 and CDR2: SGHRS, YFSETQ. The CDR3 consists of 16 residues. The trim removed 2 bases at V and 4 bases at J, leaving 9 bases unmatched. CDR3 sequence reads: CASSFGLEASYNEQFF. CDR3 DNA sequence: TGCGCCAGCAGCTTTGGACTAGAAGCGTCATACAATGAGCAGTTCTTC.

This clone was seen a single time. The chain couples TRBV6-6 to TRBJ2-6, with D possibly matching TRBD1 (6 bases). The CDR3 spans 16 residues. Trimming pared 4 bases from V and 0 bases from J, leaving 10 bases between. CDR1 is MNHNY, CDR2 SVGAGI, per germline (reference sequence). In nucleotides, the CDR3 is TGTGCCAGCAGTTTTGGACAGCACTCTGGGGCCAACGTCCTGACTTTC. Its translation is CASSFGQHSGANVLTF.

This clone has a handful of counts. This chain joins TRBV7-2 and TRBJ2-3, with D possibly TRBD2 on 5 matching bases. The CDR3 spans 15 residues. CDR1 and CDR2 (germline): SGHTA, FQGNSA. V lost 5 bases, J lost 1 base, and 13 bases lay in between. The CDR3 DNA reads TGTGCCAGCAGCCCATTCCCGCGGGGCACAGATACGCAGTATTTT. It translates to CASSPFPRGTDTQYF.

CDR3 DNA sequence: TGCGCCAGCAGCTCCGGACAGGGGAATTCACCCCTCCACTTT. It translates to CASSSGQGNSPLHF. This rearrangement joins TRBV5-1 to TRBJ1-6; 9 bases are a match to TRBD1. CDR1 and CDR2 (germline): SGHRS, YFSETQ. This CDR3 is 14 amino acids long. J gave up 7 bases and V 3 bases, and 2 bases lay outside the gene matches. Full variable domain (remainder filled in from reference TRBV5-1 and TRBJ1-6): KAGVTQTPRYLIKTRGQQVTLSCSPISGHRSVSWYQQTPGQGLQFLFEYFSETQRNKGNFPGRFSGRQFSNSRSEMNVSTLELGDSALYLCASSSGQGNSPLHFGNGTRLTVT.

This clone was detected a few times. CDR3 residues: CASSESAGGWTEAFF. CDR3 bases: TGCGCCAGCAGTGAGTCGGCAGGGGGATGGACTGAAGCTTTCTTT. J is TRBJ1-1 and V is TRBV10-2, with 7 bases fitting TRBD1. The CDR3 extends over 15 amino acids. CDR1 and CDR2 from the germline V gene are WSHSY and SAAADI. V was pared by 0 bases and J by 5 bases, with 6 bases of the junction left unmatched.

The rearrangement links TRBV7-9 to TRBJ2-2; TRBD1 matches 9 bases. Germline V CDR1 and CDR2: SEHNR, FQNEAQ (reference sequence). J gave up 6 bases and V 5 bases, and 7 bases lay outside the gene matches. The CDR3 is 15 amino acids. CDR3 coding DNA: TGTGCCAGCAGCCCACCGGGACAGGGAGCCGGGGAGCTGTTTTTT. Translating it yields CASSPPGQGAGELFF. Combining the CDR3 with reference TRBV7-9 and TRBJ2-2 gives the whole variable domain DTGVSQNPRHKITKRGQNVTFRCDPISEHNRLYWYRQTLGQGPEFLTYFQNEAQLEKSRLLSDRFSAERPKGSFSTLEIQRTEQGDSAMYLCASSPPGQGAGELFFGEGSRLTVL.